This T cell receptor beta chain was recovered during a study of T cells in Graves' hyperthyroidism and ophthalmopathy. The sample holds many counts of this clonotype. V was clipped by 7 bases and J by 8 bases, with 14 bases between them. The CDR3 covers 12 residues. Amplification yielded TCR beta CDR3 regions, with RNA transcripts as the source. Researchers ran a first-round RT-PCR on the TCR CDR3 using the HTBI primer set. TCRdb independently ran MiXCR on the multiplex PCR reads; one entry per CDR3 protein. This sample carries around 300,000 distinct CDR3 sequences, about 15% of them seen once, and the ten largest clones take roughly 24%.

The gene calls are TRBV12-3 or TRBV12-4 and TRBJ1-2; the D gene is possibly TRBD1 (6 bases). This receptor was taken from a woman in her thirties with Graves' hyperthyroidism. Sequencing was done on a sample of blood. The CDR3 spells CASTWGGQGYTF. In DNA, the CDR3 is TGTGCCAGCACCTGGGGGGGGCAAGGCTACACCTTC.